A single sample is the source of the 6 T cell receptor beta chains below, sequenced in a study of blood T cells in healthy people across ages. Primers used in a second PCR of roughly 6 to 12 cycles were a sample-barcoded 5' primer and a J-beta primer mix. TCRdb reprocessed the 5' RACE reads with MiXCR, giving one entry per CDR3 protein. The sample has approximately 800,000 distinct CDR3 sequences; more than 20% are singletons. This same sample was also part of a study on T cells of mothers and their children.

Input material: blood. These receptors were obtained from a boy younger than 18 in good health.

This chain links TRBV30 with TRBJ1-2; the match to TRBD1 covers 7 bases. The CDR3 covers 11 residues. Trimming removed 5 bases from V and 8 bases from J; junction bases left unmatched: 5. In germline, CDR1 is GTSNPN, CDR2 SVGIG (reference sequence). The CDR3 sequence is CAWSKGGGYTF. CDR3 bases: TGTGCCTGGTCAAAAGGGGGCGGCTACACCTTC.

The V and J genes are TRBV20-1 and TRBJ2-5, with TRBD1 matching 7 bases. The J call is doubtful: the DNA matches TRBJ2-7 better. Germline V CDR1 and CDR2: DFQATT, SNEGSKA (reference sequence). CDR3 length: 14 residues. The CDR3 protein is CSAREQGPSYEQYF. The CDR3 nucleotides are TGCAGTGCTAGAGAACAGGGGCCATCCTACGAGCAGTACTTC.

The chain recombines TRBV7-2 with TRBJ1-4, with a tentative D call TRBD1 (5 bases). CDR3 length: 13 residues. V gave up 4 bases and J gave up 7 bases, with 10 bases separating them. Germline assignment: CDR1 SGHTA and CDR2 FQGNSA. This CDR3 reads CASSWDVGEKLFF. The CDR3 nucleotides read TGTGCCAGCAGCTGGGACGTGGGTGAAAAACTGTTTTTT.

The V and J genes are TRBV2 and TRBJ2-3; 8 nucleotides line up with TRBD2. CDR3 length: 13 residues. The V gene end was trimmed by 10 bases and the J gene end by 4 bases; junction bases not matched to a gene: 7. CDR1 and CDR2 from the germline V gene are SNHLY and FYNNEI. The CDR3 DNA reads TGTGCCACCCGGACTAGCCTCCCAGATACGCAGTATTTT. It encodes CATRTSLPDTQYF.

This chain connects TRBV10-2 to TRBJ2-7; D uncertain. The CDR3 sequence is 15 residues long. Germline lookup yields CDR1 WSHSY and CDR2 SAAADI. V dropped 3 bases and J dropped 1 base, with 13 bases sitting between them. The CDR3 here is CASSDLRSASYEQYF. The CDR3, as DNA: TGCGCCAGCAGTGATTTGAGGTCAGCTTCCTACGAGCAGTACTTC.

Worth noting for this clonotype: A much bigger clone sits one base away, suggesting this may be a read error. The genes are TRBV29-1 and TRBJ2-1; 10 nucleotides line up with TRBD1. The DNA end lines up better with TRBJ2-5; the J call may be wrong. Per the germline V gene, CDR1 is SQVTM and CDR2 is ANQGSEA. CDR3 length: 17 amino acids. The CDR3: CSVLPGQGIGWQETQYF. The CDR3 DNA sequence: TGCAGCGTCCTGCCGGGACAGGGGATTGGATGGCAAGAGACCCAGTACTTC.